What follows describes a single T cell receptor (beta chain). No antigen is known for it. No base-level quality is on record; no much larger clone is a single base apart. This sample stems from a study of T-cell reconstitution after alpha-beta-depleted transplantation in children (dated by TCRdb to the mid-2010s). For the study in its entirety: Using TCR repertoire profiling, the study followed T-cell immune reconstitution in a quantitative way in children after TCRalphabeta/CD19-depleted allogeneic hematopoietic cell transplantation.

CDR1 and CDR2 were assigned from the germline V gene (reference sequence) as LGHDT and YNNKEL. The germline V and J ends show losses of 6 bases and 8 bases respectively, and no gene match explains 6 bases of the junction. Measured from the cysteine to the phenylalanine, the CDR3 is 14 residues long. The retained sequence is limited to the CDR3, 42 bases, with the frame set at the first base. The method behind the library was PCR. TCRdb shows the sequencer as Illumina HiSeq 2500. TCR libraries were prepared with molecular barcoding, using unique molecular identifiers to normalize TCRbeta repertoire quantification. Starting from the raw public reads, TCRdb applied fastp trimming at Q25, assembled clones with MiXCR and retained in-frame beta chains. A single entry per CDR3 protein holds the most common genes and DNA from its merged rows. In this sample the table shows about 220,000 distinct CDR3 sequences, under 20% of which occur a single time. The ten largest clones take up approximately 40% of the sample.

Study-level results and caveats: In some patients, high TCRbeta diversity at day 60 was attributed to recipient T cells and intrathymic progenitors that had survived conditioning. The apparently early recovery of alphabetaT-cell counts about two months after transplant reportedly depended on only several hundred rapidly expanded clones that came from non-depleted graft cells. Over the following months the frequencies of hyperexpanded clones went down, and after one year T-cell counts and TCRbeta diversity were mostly credited to newly produced T cells.

The treatment or condition label, read with the paper, signifies: allogeneic hematopoietic cell transplantation with graft depleted of TCRalphabeta T cells and CD19 B cells. The children who served as transplant recipients had been given grafts of TCRalphabeta/CD19-depleted allogeneic hematopoietic cells. The sample consisted of PBMCs, mostly from graft donor cells, taken 360 days after TCRalphabeta/CD19-depleted stem cell transplant. The chain is made from TRBV3-1 and TRBJ2-1; 11 bases in the junction line up with TRBD1. The origin of this receptor is a male patient between 2 and 15 years old who had a stem cell transplant for acute lymphoblastic leukemia, so the T cells may come from the graft donor. CDR3 reads: CASRWDRGSDEQFF. The sequenced DNA: TGTGCCAGCAGATGGGACAGGGGGTCAGATGAGCAGTTCTTC.